This T cell receptor beta chain was documented in a study of identical twins. General observations from the study: Twin-shared out-of-frame alpha sequences were enriched for low generation probability. Zero-insertion analyses could be partly confounded by invariant MAIT and iNKT cells. Abundant cord blood beta clonotypes carried fewer insertions; memory repertoires showed none.

TCRdb independently ran MiXCR on the 5' RACE reads; one entry per CDR3 protein. The sample holds around 670,000 distinct CDR3 sequences, 6% to 6.5% seen once. The CDR3 totals 16 residues. Germline loops: CDR1 LNHDA, CDR2 SQIVND (reference sequence). V was clipped by 3 bases and J by 2 bases; unmatched bases: 0. Ten or more counts support this clonotype. Antigen specificity is unknown. The sequenced sample was naive T cells sorted from blood. V and J are TRBV19 and TRBJ2-1, with TRBD2 matching over 14 bases. The sequence was obtained from a man aged 18 to 30 in good health. CDR3 in DNA: TGTGCCAGTAGTATGACTAGCGGGAGGGCCTACAATGAGCAGTTCTTC. This sequence encodes CASSMTSGRAYNEQFF.